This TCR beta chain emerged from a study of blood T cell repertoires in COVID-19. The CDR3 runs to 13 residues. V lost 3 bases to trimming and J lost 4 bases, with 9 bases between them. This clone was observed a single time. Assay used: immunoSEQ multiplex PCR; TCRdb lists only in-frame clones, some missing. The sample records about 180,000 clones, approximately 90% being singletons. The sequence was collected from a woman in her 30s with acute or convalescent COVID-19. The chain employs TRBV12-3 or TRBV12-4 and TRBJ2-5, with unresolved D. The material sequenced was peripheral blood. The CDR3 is CASSLSRPETQYF. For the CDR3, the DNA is TGTGCCAGCAGTTTGTCCAGGCCAGAGACCCAGTACTTC.